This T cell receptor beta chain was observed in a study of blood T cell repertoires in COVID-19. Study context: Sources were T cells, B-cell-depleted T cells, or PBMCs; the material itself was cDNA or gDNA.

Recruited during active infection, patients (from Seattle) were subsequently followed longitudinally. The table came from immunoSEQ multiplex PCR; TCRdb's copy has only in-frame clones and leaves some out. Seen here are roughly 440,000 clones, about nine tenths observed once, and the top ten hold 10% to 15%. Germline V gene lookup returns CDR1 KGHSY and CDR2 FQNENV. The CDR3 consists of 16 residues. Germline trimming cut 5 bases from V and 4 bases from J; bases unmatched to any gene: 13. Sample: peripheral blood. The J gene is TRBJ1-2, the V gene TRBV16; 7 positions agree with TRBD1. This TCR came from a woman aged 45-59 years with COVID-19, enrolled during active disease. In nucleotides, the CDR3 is TGTGCCAGCAGCTTAAAGGAGGGGGCGCGGGTCTATGGCTACACCTTC. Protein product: CASSLKEGARVYGYTF.